This record looks at one T cell receptor (beta chain) sequence and its context. No antigen is known for it. These data are taken from a study of blood T cells in healthy people across ages. Study-level background: Template switching caught about one barcoded beta molecule for each two T cells. General study points: When set beside aged donors, long-lived donors presented more naive CD4+ cells and higher diversity.

A second PCR of about 7 to 11 cycles used a sample-barcoded 5' primer and a J-beta primer mix. TCRdb fed the 5' RACE reads into MiXCR, producing one record per CDR3 protein. The table records approximately 800,000 distinct CDR3 sequences, 55% to 65% of them present only once. Germline V lookup: CDR1 SGHRS, CDR2 YFSETQ. Trimming left V 1 base short and J 0 bases short, with 7 bases between. The CDR3 is 14 residues long. Sequencing was done on a sample of blood. V and J are TRBV5-1 and TRBJ1-2, with D unresolved. The receptor was derived from a man under 40 in good health. The CDR3 sequence is CASSLITANYGYTF. In DNA, the CDR3 is TGCGCCAGCAGCTTGATAACAGCTAACTATGGCTACACCTTC.